These 15 T cell receptor beta chains share one sample of origin, sequenced in a study of neurological immune-mediated disorders. TCRdb used MiXCR to reprocess the 5' RACE reads, holding one entry per CDR3 protein. This sample has 85,000 to 90,000 distinct CDR3 sequences, with around 3.5% found just once. Sequences were obtained from PBMCs. All receptors derive from a woman aged 50 to 60 with multiple sclerosis.

This clonotype came up a few times. This chain uses TRBV20-1 with TRBJ1-3; D call uncertain. V lost 3 bases to trimming and J lost 3 bases, with 9 bases between them. Germline CDR1 DFQATT, CDR2 SNEGSKA (reference sequence). This CDR3 region has 13 residues. DNA for the CDR3: TGCAGTGCTAGTGCCGGGGTTGGAAACACCATATATTTT. It codes for CSASAGVGNTIYF.

This clonotype was recorded many times. CDR3 coding DNA: TGTGCCAGCAGCTTGGAAGCGACTCCCGTCTATGGCTACACCTTC. Its protein product is CASSLEATPVYGYTF. The rearrangement links TRBV5-6 to TRBJ1-2, with D unclear. The CDR3 runs 15 residues. V shed 0 bases and J shed 4 bases, with 13 bases lying between them. The germline CDR1 and CDR2 sequences are SGHDT and YYEEEE.

This clonotype has at least ten counts. One junction end does not reproduce the germline sequence, and a read error may be involved. The chain recombines TRBV7-3 with TRBJ2-5; 10 nucleotides line up with TRBD1. The CDR3 has 15 amino acids. Germline V CDR1 and CDR2: SGHTA, FQGTGA. Written as DNA, the CDR3 is TGTGCCAGCAGATTAACCGGGACAGGGGCCGAGACCCAGTACTTC. This codes for CASRLTGTGAETQYF.

This clonotype has a count of ten or more. V usage is TRBV20-1 and J usage is TRBJ2-7; D may correspond to TRBD1 or TRBD2 (5 bases each). The CDR3 has 13 residues. Germline CDR1 and CDR2: DFQATT and SNEGSKA (reference sequence). The ends were cut back, 3 bases at V and 7 bases at J, with 16 bases in the middle. This CDR3 reads CSASPSGDGEQYF. The CDR3 nucleotides are TGCAGTGCTAGCCCCTCCGGGGACGGAGAGCAGTACTTC.

There are many counts of this clonotype. The chain's CDR3 is CATSPSTGGTQYF. CDR3 DNA: TGTGCCACCAGCCCTTCCACAGGCGGTACGCAGTATTTT. This rearrangement joins TRBV15 to TRBJ2-3, with D perhaps TRBD1 (5 bases). The CDR3 extends over 13 amino acids. The germline V gene has CDR1 LNHNV and CDR2 YYDKDF (reference sequence). Trimming shortened V by 5 bases and J by 8 bases, and 14 bases separated the two germline ends.

This clonotype was picked up many times. The V gene is TRBV20-1, the J gene TRBJ2-4; no firm D call. Per the germline V gene, CDR1 is DFQATT and CDR2 is SNEGSKA (reference sequence). This CDR3 spans 15 amino acids. Trimming stripped 3 bases from V and 0 bases from J, with 12 bases between. As DNA, the CDR3 is TGCAGTGCTAGTGTGGGGTTACTAGCCAAAAACATTCAGTACTTC. The encoded protein is CSASVGLLAKNIQYF.

This clonotype showed up many times. The genes are TRBV3-1 and TRBJ2-1; 9 bases map to TRBD1. CDR3 length: 14 amino acids. V shed 3 bases, J shed 8 bases, and the junction held 5 bases outside the gene matches. CDR1 and CDR2 from the germline V gene are LGHDT and YNNKEL (reference sequence). The CDR3, as DNA: TGTGCCAGCAGCCAGACAGGGGGTAGGGATGAGCAGTTCTTC. It encodes CASSQTGGRDEQFF.

In this sample, this clonotype turned up many times. This chain uses TRBV10-3 with TRBJ2-3; the D call may be TRBD1 or TRBD2 (5 bases each). Germline V CDR1 and CDR2: ENHRY, SYGVKD. The CDR3 loop spans 14 amino acids. The V end lost 5 bases, the J end lost 7 bases, and 16 bases lay between the germline ends. DNA for the CDR3: TGTGCCATCAGTACCGGGGCCCAAGGGTATACGCAGTATTTT. It yields the protein CAISTGAQGYTQYF.

This clonotype showed up many times. The chain recombines TRBV7-9 with TRBJ2-1; perhaps D is TRBD1 or TRBD2 (7 bases each). With 5 bases removed from V and 6 bases from J, the gap between germline ends came to 17 bases. The germline V gene has CDR1 SEHNR and CDR2 FQNEAQ (reference sequence). The CDR3 is 15 residues long. CDR3 in amino acids: CASSAGGGALNEQFF. The CDR3 coding sequence is TGTGCCAGCAGCGCAGGGGGGGGGGCCCTCAATGAGCAGTTCTTC.

This clonotype was seen only a few times. The genes are TRBV24-1 and TRBJ2-3; 9 nucleotides match TRBD2. The germline V gene encodes CDR1 KGHDR and CDR2 SFDVKD. The J segment lost 2 bases and the V segment lost 5 bases, leaving 1 base of the junction unmatched. There are 14 residues in the CDR3. DNA of the CDR3: TGTGCCACCAGTGTAGCGGGGGCCACAGATACGCAGTATTTT. It translates to CATSVAGATDTQYF.

This clonotype was seen many times. The V call is TRBV7-2, the J call TRBJ2-1; D is perhaps TRBD1 (6 bases). Per germline, CDR1 SGHTA and CDR2 FQGNSA. The CDR3 sequence is 15 residues long. V was cut by 6 bases and J by 0 bases, with 12 bases left in between. The CDR3 reads CASRSDRSSYNEQFF. CDR3 DNA: TGTGCCAGCAGATCTGACAGGAGCTCCTACAATGAGCAGTTCTTC.

This clonotype was found many times. This sequence joins TRBV5-1 and TRBJ1-2; 8 bases map to TRBD1. CDR1 SGHRS and CDR2 YFSETQ come from the germline V gene. V gave up 4 bases and J gave up 8 bases; unmatched junction bases: 16. The CDR3 contains 16 residues. The CDR3 bases are TGCGCCAGCAGCGGGGCTCGACAGGGGCACGGATACGGCTACACCTTC. Encoded protein: CASSGARQGHGYGYTF. Complete variable domain (other parts from reference TRBV5-1 and TRBJ1-2): KAGVTQTPRYLIKTRGQQVTLSCSPISGHRSVSWYQQTPGQGLQFLFEYFSETQRNKGNFPGRFSGRQFSNSRSEMNVSTLELGDSALYLCASSGARQGHGYGYTFGSGTRLTVV.

This clonotype was seen many times. V gene TRBV25-1 combines with J gene TRBJ1-2, with 8 bases matching TRBD1. The length of the CDR3 is 13 residues. Germline V gives CDR1 MGHDK, CDR2 SYGVNS. Trimming removed 2 bases from V and 5 bases from J; junction bases left unmatched: 1. DNA of the CDR3: TGTGCCAGCAGTGAACAGGGGGCGTATGGCTACACCTTC. Translation gives CASSEQGAYGYTF.

In its sample, this clonotype was seen many times. DNA for the CDR3: TGCGCCAGCAGCTTGGTCGGTGAGCAGTTCTTC. This translates into CASSLVGEQFF. This rearrangement joins TRBV5-1 to TRBJ2-1; D unresolved. There are 11 residues in the CDR3. Germline loops: CDR1 SGHRS, CDR2 YFSETQ. Deletions cut 0 bases from V and 9 bases from J, with 4 bases between.

This clonotype was recorded at least ten times. The rearrangement joins TRBV20-1 to TRBJ1-6, with D unresolved. The germline V gene encodes CDR1 DFQATT and CDR2 SNEGSKA (reference sequence). Trimming left V 2 bases short and J 5 bases short, with 7 bases between. The CDR3 extends over 13 amino acids. The CDR3 nucleotides read TGCAGTGCTAGACGACTGAATAATTCACCCCTCCACTTT. Amino acid sequence: CSARRLNNSPLHF.